This TCR beta chain was captured in a study of cytomegalovirus exposure and HLA in healthy donors. In the PCR, 60 Vbeta and 13 Jbeta primers were used. The assay was immunoSEQ multiplex PCR, and TCRdb's table has in-frame clones only and misses some. The profile shows approximately 160,000 clones, approximately 81% of them singletons. Trimming shortened V by 5 bases and J by 0 bases, and 23 bases separated the two germline ends. This CDR3 region has 19 residues. Per germline, CDR1 LNHDA and CDR2 SQIVND (reference sequence). These donors counted as nominally healthy when sampled, but unrecorded immune exposures were likely.

The sequence was collected from a boy younger than 10 in good health and CMV-seronegative. Sequenced sample: PBMCs. This chain joins TRBV19 and TRBJ1-5; unclear D gene. The CDR3, as DNA: TGTGCCAGTAGTCCGTACGAGGGAAACTTTGTATATAGCAATCAGCCCCAGCATTTT. This encodes CASSPYEGNFVYSNQPQHF.